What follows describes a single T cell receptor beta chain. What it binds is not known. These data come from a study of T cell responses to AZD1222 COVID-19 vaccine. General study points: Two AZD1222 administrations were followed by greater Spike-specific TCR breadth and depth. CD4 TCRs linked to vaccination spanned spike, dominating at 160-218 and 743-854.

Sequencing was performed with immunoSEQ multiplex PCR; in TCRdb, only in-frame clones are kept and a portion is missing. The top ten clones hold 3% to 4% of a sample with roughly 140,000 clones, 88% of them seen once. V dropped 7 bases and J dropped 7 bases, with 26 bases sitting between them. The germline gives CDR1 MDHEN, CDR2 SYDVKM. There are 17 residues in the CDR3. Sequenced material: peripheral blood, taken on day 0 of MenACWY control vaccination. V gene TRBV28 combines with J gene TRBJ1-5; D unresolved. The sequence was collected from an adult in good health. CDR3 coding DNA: TGTGCCAGCACCTCCCCATGGTATCTAACAGCAAAGCAGCCCCAGCATTTT. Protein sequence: CASTSPWYLTAKQPQHF.